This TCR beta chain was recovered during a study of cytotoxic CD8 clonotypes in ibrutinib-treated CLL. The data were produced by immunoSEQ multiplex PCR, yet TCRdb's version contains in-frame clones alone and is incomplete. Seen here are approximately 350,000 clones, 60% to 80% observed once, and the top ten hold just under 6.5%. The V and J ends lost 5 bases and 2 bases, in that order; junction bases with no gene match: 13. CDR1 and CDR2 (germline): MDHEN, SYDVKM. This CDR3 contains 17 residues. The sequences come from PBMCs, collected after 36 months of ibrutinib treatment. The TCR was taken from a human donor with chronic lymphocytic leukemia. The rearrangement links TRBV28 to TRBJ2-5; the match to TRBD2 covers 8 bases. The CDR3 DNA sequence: TGTGCCAGCAGTCCAGGGGTAGCGGGACTAAGTCAAGAGACCCAGTACTTC. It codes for CASSPGVAGLSQETQYF.